The next 25 T cell receptor beta chains were all read from a single sample in a study of PD-L1 blockade in urothelial cancer. Noted time point: pretreatment peripheral blood. Assay used: immunoSEQ multiplex PCR; TCRdb lists only in-frame clones, some missing. The sample holds 55,000 to 75,000 clones; more than 80% are singletons and the top ten take over 1.5%. Sequenced here: PBMCs, sampled around atezolizumab (anti-PD-L1) treatment. The receptors derive from a man in his 70s with urothelial cancer.

This clone was recorded a few times. CDR3 amino acids: CASSLNDRSTDTQYF. The CDR3 DNA follows: TGTGCCAGCAGCTTGAATGACAGAAGCACAGATACGCAGTATTTT. The J gene is TRBJ2-3, the V gene TRBV5-4; possible D gene TRBD1, 5 bases. V lost 1 base to trimming and J lost 0 bases, with 9 bases between them. In germline, CDR1 is SGHNT, CDR2 YYREEE (reference sequence). The CDR3 length is 15 residues.

V usage is TRBV20-1 and J usage is TRBJ2-1; TRBD1 might be the D (5 bases). CDR3 length: 11 residues. V lost 5 bases and J 6 bases, leaving 8 bases between the germline ends. CDR1 is DFQATT and CDR2 is SNEGSKA in the germline V gene (reference sequence). CDR3 sequence (DNA): TGCAGTGCTGGTAGGGGCAATGAGCAGTTCTTC. Translation: CSAGRGNEQFF.

This clone was observed a single time. V gene TRBV4-2 combines with J gene TRBJ1-2; 8 nucleotides align to TRBD1. The ends lost 2 bases at V and 3 bases at J; junction bases unmatched: 5. This CDR3 is 15 amino acids long. Germline assignment: CDR1 LGHNA and CDR2 YNFKEQ. The CDR3 DNA reads TGTGCCAGCAGCCAATGGACAGGGAAGGACTATGGCTACACCTTC. It codes for CASSQWTGKDYGYTF.

The chain links TRBV9 to TRBJ2-1; tentative D call: TRBD2 (5 bases). This CDR3 spans 15 amino acids. The ends were cut back, 4 bases at V and 1 base at J, with 12 bases in the middle. Germline CDR1 reads SGDLS; CDR2 reads YYNGEE. CDR3 DNA sequence: TGTGCCAGCAGCCCCCGTCCGGGGTCCTACAATGAGCAGTTCTTC. Protein sequence: CASSPRPGSYNEQFF.

CDR3 protein: CASRKPTESYTF. The CDR3 bases are TGTGCCAGCAGAAAACCGACAGAAAGCTACACCTTC. The chain combines TRBV6-5 with TRBJ1-2; D may be TRBD1 (5 bases). V was pared by 6 bases and J by 9 bases, with 14 bases between. CDR1 is MNHEY and CDR2 is SVGAGI in the germline V gene. The CDR3 sequence is 12 residues long.

The V and J genes are TRBV5-4 and TRBJ1-5; D is unresolved. The CDR3 runs 12 residues. Germline loops: CDR1 SGHNT, CDR2 YYREEE (reference sequence). V shed 1 base and J shed 5 bases, with 4 bases lying between them. The CDR3, as DNA: TGTGCCAGCAGCTTGCCCGATCAGCCCCAGCATTTT. It specifies CASSLPDQPQHF.

The gene calls are TRBV7-3 and TRBJ2-3; maybe TRBD2 (6 bases). Germline loops: CDR1 SGHTA, CDR2 FQGTGA. V gave up 3 bases and J gave up 2 bases, with 9 bases separating them. The CDR3 has 14 residues. The CDR3 bases are TGTGCCAGCAGCTTTGGCGGGGACACAGATACGCAGTATTTT. This gives the protein CASSFGGDTDTQYF.

This sequence joins TRBV6-5 and TRBJ2-2; TRBD2 matches 13 bases. Germline V lookup: CDR1 MNHEY, CDR2 SVGAGI. The CDR3 loop spans 15 amino acids. The V and J ends lost 6 bases and 8 bases, in that order; junction bases with no gene match: 6. The CDR3 loop is CASRTGTSGVGELFF. CDR3 DNA: TGTGCCAGCAGAACCGGGACTAGCGGGGTGGGGGAGCTGTTTTTT.

The chain employs TRBV18 and TRBJ2-3, with 7 bases matching TRBD2. This CDR3 is 15 amino acids long. After removal of 1 base from V and 3 bases from J, the junction contained 4 bases not matched to a gene. Germline CDR1 and CDR2: KGHSH and LQKENI. Written as DNA, the CDR3 is TGTGCCAGCTCACCACTCCCCGGGGGGACAGATACGCAGTATTTT. It codes for CASSPLPGGTDTQYF.

The chain links TRBV7-3 to TRBJ2-1; TRBD1 matches 7 bases. V lost 4 bases, J lost 7 bases, and 10 bases stayed unmatched. CDR1 and CDR2 from the germline V gene are SGHTA and FQGTGA. The CDR3 covers 15 residues. The CDR3 loop is CASSSTGAVGNEQFF. As DNA, the CDR3 is TGTGCCAGCAGCTCCACAGGGGCGGTGGGAAATGAGCAGTTCTTC. Complete variable domain (other parts from reference TRBV7-3 and TRBJ2-1): GAGVSQTPSNKVTEKGKYVELRCDPISGHTALYWYRQSLGQGPEFLIYFQGTGAADDSGLPNDRFFAVRPEGSVSTLKIQRTERGDSAVYLCASSSTGAVGNEQFFGPGTRLTVL.

CDR3 DNA: TGCGCCAGCAGCTTTAAAGGGGCCCGGGATGGCTACACCTTC. Amino acids: CASSFKGARDGYTF. The J gene is TRBJ1-2, the V gene TRBV5-1, with D possibly being TRBD1 (5 bases). The V and J ends lost 2 bases and 6 bases respectively, with 14 bases between them. The length of the CDR3 is 14 residues. Germline CDR1 is SGHRS and CDR2 is YFSETQ.

J is TRBJ2-1 and V is TRBV11-1; 11 nucleotides agree with TRBD2. The germline CDR1 and CDR2 sequences are SGHAT and FQDESV (reference sequence). The junction had 7 bases not matched to a gene; V was cut back by 4 bases and J by 8 bases. The CDR3 is 15 residues long. The CDR3: CASSSVAGGADEQFF. Here the CDR3 DNA reads TGTGCCAGCAGCTCGGTAGCGGGAGGGGCCGATGAGCAGTTCTTC.

The chain uses TRBV27 and TRBJ2-3; D unresolved. Trimming took 3 bases from V and 5 from J, leaving 3 bases between them. This CDR3 is built from 11 residues. CDR1 and CDR2 (germline): MNHEY, SMNVEV (reference sequence). The CDR3 bases are TGTGCCAGCAGTTTCTTAGATACGCAGTATTTT. It translates to CASSFLDTQYF.

The chain recombines TRBV29-1 with TRBJ2-5; TRBD1 is a possible D gene (5 bases). The V end lost 6 bases, the J end lost 6 bases, and 14 bases lay between the germline ends. The germline gives CDR1 SQVTM, CDR2 ANQGSEA. The CDR3 is made up of 12 amino acids. In nucleotides, the CDR3 is TGCAGCGTCTCAGGGCCGGACAAGACCCAGTACTTC. It specifies CSVSGPDKTQYF.

V gene TRBV5-1 combines with J gene TRBJ1-1, with D possibly TRBD1 on 5 matching bases. Germline-derived CDR1 and CDR2 are SGHRS and YFSETQ. This CDR3 region has 17 residues. Between the trimmed V and J ends, which lost 4 bases and 0 bases, there was a span of 19 bases. The CDR3 loop reads CASSPAGTAEMNTEAFF. In DNA, the CDR3 is TGCGCCAGCAGCCCGGCCGGGACTGCTGAAATGAACACTGAAGCTTTCTTT.

The rearrangement joins TRBV5-6 to TRBJ1-2; a possible D gene is TRBD1 (6 bases). V shed 7 bases and J shed 7 bases, with 20 bases lying between them. The CDR3 covers 14 residues. The germline V gene has CDR1 SGHDT and CDR2 YYEEEE. CDR3 nucleotide sequence: TGTGCCAGCGCGAGGGGGGGGCACAATTCTGGCTACACCTTC. Translated, it gives CASARGGHNSGYTF.

In this sample, this clone turned up once. The chain has TRBV4-1 and TRBJ2-7; 9 bases fit TRBD1. V gave up 6 bases and J gave up 1 base; unmatched junction bases: 1. The CDR3 has 13 residues. Germline lookup yields CDR1 MGHRA and CDR2 YSYEKL. This chain's CDR3 is CASRDRGSYEQYF. Here the CDR3 DNA reads TGCGCCAGCAGGGACAGGGGATCCTACGAGCAGTACTTC.

The V and J genes are TRBV5-5 and TRBJ2-2, with 7 positions matching TRBD1. V was pared by 0 bases and J by 6 bases, with 8 bases of the junction left unmatched. CDR1 and CDR2 (germline): SGHKS, YYEKEE (reference sequence). The CDR3 is 16 residues long. The CDR3: CASSLGQTGWPGELFF. CDR3 in DNA: TGTGCCAGCAGCTTGGGCCAGACAGGGTGGCCCGGGGAGCTGTTTTTT.

This sequence joins TRBV10-1 and TRBJ1-1, with TRBD1 identical over 9 bases. Germline V gene sequence: CDR1 WNHNN, CDR2 SYGVQD (reference sequence). Unmatched junction bases numbered 5, after V lost 6 bases and J lost 6 bases. The CDR3 has 13 residues. The CDR3 is CASSRDRVAEAFF. The CDR3 DNA is TGCGCCAGCAGCCGGGACAGGGTCGCTGAAGCTTTCTTT.

The gene calls are TRBV5-1 and TRBJ1-2; 7 bases are a match to TRBD1. The V segment lost 3 bases and the J segment 4 bases; nucleotides outside the gene matches: 6. Germline-derived CDR1 and CDR2 are SGHRS and YFSETQ. The CDR3 length is 14 residues. CDR3 bases: TGCGCCAGCAGCTCGGCAGGGGGGAGCTATGGCTACACCTTC. Encoded protein: CASSSAGGSYGYTF.

V and J are TRBV28 and TRBJ2-3, with 7 bases identical to TRBD1. Germline V CDR1 and CDR2: MDHEN, SYDVKM. The CDR3 spans 15 residues. V was clipped by 3 bases and J by 0 bases; unmatched bases: 3. The CDR3 loop reads CASSFGDRSTDTQYF. The CDR3, as DNA: TGTGCCAGCAGTTTTGGGGACAGAAGCACAGATACGCAGTATTTT. The whole variable domain, filled in from reference TRBV28 and TRBJ2-3, reads DVKVTQSSRYLVKRTGEKVFLECVQDMDHENMFWYRQDPGLGLRLIYFSYDVKMKEKGDIPEGYSVSREKKERFSLILESASTNQTSMYLCASSFGDRSTDTQYFGPGTRLTVL.

The rearrangement links TRBV7-9 to TRBJ1-3; 7 bases are shared with TRBD1. CDR1 is SEHNR and CDR2 is FQNEAQ in the germline V gene (reference sequence). With 1 base clipped from V and 1 base from J, the junction kept 4 bases outside the gene matches. The length of the CDR3 is 16 residues. CDR3 residues: CASSLDRGSSGNTIYF. As DNA, the CDR3 is TGTGCCAGCAGCTTAGACAGGGGAAGTTCTGGAAACACCATATATTTT.

The chain carries TRBV9 and TRBJ2-2, with 13 nucleotides matching TRBD2. The CDR3 consists of 17 residues. Germline CDR1 reads SGDLS; CDR2 reads YYNGEE. Germline trimming cut 0 bases from V and 7 bases from J; bases unmatched to any gene: 6. CDR3 coding DNA: TGTGCCAGCAGCGTAGATAGGACTAGCGGGAGTAACGGGGAGCTGTTTTTT. As protein: CASSVDRTSGSNGELFF.

This chain links TRBV5-5 with TRBJ2-5, with a possible D match to TRBD1 (6 bases). The CDR3 has 15 residues. The V and J ends lost 2 bases and 1 base respectively, with 12 bases between them. CDR1 and CDR2 from the germline V gene are SGHKS and YYEKEE (reference sequence). The CDR3 loop reads CASSFQGGAQETQYF. The CDR3 nucleotides are TGTGCCAGCAGCTTCCAAGGGGGTGCCCAAGAGACCCAGTACTTC.

The chain employs TRBV7-3 and TRBJ2-3, with 11 bases fitting TRBD2. V shed 5 bases, J shed 1 base, and the junction held 2 bases outside the gene matches. Germline values: CDR1 SGHTA, CDR2 FQGTGA. The CDR3 runs to 15 residues. The CDR3, as DNA: TGTGCCAGCAGCCCACTAGCGGGAGGCACAGATACGCAGTATTTT. Its translation is CASSPLAGGTDTQYF.